Reported below is one T cell receptor (beta chain). Germline V gene data show CDR1 as LNHDA and CDR2 as SQIVND (reference sequence). V lost 1 base, J lost 7 bases, and 10 bases lay in between. This CDR3 has 13 residues. This specimen comes from a study of blood T cell repertoires in COVID-19. Background on the study: Spain, Italy and the United States supplied samples that represented acute and convalescent COVID-19. The analysed material was cDNA or gDNA that came from T cells, B-cell-depleted T cells, or PBMCs.

Under the authors' procedure: Estimation of nucleated cell counts was performed using reference gene primer amplification. Here immunoSEQ multiplex PCR was the method, and the copy in TCRdb shows in-frame clones only, minus some. The V and J calls and the clone size are those of that table, but D and trimming were determined from the DNA. The sample shows some 120,000 clones, around 78% of them seen only once. This receptor was obtained from a human donor in a cohort sampled during active COVID-19. The rearrangement links TRBV19 to TRBJ1-1; perhaps TRBD1 as D (6 bases). The sample taken for sequencing was peripheral blood. CDR3 DNA sequence: TGTGCCAGTAGTATAGTCCGGGACAATGAAGCTTTCTTT. Translating gives CASSIVRDNEAFF.